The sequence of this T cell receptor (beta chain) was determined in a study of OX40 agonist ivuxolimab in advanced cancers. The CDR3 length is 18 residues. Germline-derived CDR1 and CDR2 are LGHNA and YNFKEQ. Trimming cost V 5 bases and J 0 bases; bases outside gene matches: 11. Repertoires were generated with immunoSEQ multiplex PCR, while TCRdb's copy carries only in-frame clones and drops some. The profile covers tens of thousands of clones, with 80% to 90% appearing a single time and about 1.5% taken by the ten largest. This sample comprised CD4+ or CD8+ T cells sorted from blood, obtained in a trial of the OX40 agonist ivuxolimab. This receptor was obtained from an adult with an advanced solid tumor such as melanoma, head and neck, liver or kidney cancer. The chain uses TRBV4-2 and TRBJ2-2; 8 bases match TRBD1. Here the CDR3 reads CASSGDRPTVANTGELFF. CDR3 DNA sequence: TGTGCCAGCAGCGGGGACAGGCCAACTGTCGCGAACACCGGGGAGCTGTTTTTT.